This is a list of T cell receptor beta chains from one sample in a study of shared clonotypes between healthy human individuals. TCRdb's copy holds only in-frame clones and misses some; the assay was immunoSEQ multiplex PCR. The sample yields roughly 2 million clones, roughly 95% seen once. The sample taken for sequencing was naive CD4+ T cells sorted from blood. The source of these receptors is a man between 18 and 29 years old in good health. CDR3s leave out the opening cysteine and the closing phenylalanine or tryptophan.

length: 12; V: TRBV6-5; J: TRBJ2-7; CDR3: ASSSGTGNYEQY
length: 9; V: TRBV4-1; J: TRBJ2-3; CDR3: ASSQADTQY
length: 10; V: TRBV14; J: TRBJ1-5; CDR3: ASSQEVGPQH
length: 11; V: TRBV6-6; J: TRBJ1-2; CDR3: ASRRQASYGYT
length: 12; V: TRBV9; J: TRBJ2-5; CDR3: ASSAHGAPETQY
length: 14; V: TRBV4-1; J: TRBJ2-1; CDR3: ASGLAGGLSYNEQF
length: 12; V: TRBV11-3; J: TRBJ2-2; CDR3: ASSLDGYTGELF
length: 13; V: TRBV5-1; J: TRBJ2-3; CDR3: ASSLGGASTDTQY
length: 14; V: TRBV5-1; J: TRBJ1-6; CDR3: ASSLEPGGNNSPLH
length: 13; V: TRBV4-1; J: TRBJ1-6; CDR3: ASSQEGLFNSPLH
length: 12; V: TRBV6-1; J: TRBJ1-1; CDR3: ASTGVGGRTEAF
length: 11; V: TRBV7-2; J: TRBJ2-5; CDR3: ASSEGQAGTQY
length: 15; V: TRBV27; J: TRBJ2-6; CDR3: ASSLYSGGSGANVLT
length: 12; V: TRBV10-1; J: TRBJ2-7; CDR3: ASSVDLLSYEQY
length: 12; V: TRBV10-2; J: TRBJ2-7; CDR3: ASRGEGRGGEQY
length: 13; V: TRBV7-2; J: TRBJ2-6; CDR3: ASSLRPSGANVLT
length: 12; V: TRBV2; J: TRBJ2-7; CDR3: ASSIQGGPYEQY
length: 13; V: TRBV27; J: TRBJ2-2; CDR3: ASSLRQGVTGELF
length: 12; V: TRBV10-3; J: TRBJ1-2; CDR3: AISESRGRDGYT
length: 14; V: TRBV15; J: TRBJ1-2; CDR3: ATSRDRGREDYGYT
length: 15; V: TRBV5-1; J: TRBJ2-7; CDR3: ASSLTIGLAGGYEQY
length: 12; V: TRBV5-1; J: TRBJ1-3; CDR3: ASSLGRAGNTIY
length: 12; V: TRBV27; J: TRBJ2-1; CDR3: ASSLSAQYNEQF
length: 12; V: TRBV6-6; J: TRBJ2-5; CDR3: ASREGQVRGAQY
length: 13; V: TRBV10-3; J: TRBJ2-1; CDR3: AIRGLAGTYNEQF
length: 11; V: TRBV19; J: TRBJ1-1; CDR3: ASSIKGWTEAF
length: 11; V: TRBV5-1; J: TRBJ1-1; CDR3: ASSWGGDTEAF
length: 13; V: TRBV9; J: TRBJ2-2; CDR3: ASSVDGDLTGELF
length: 12; V: TRBV5-1; J: TRBJ2-5; CDR3: ASNEISGKETQY
length: 13; V: TRBV4-1; J: TRBJ1-4; CDR3: ASSQAGQSNEKLF
length: 10; V: TRBV14; J: TRBJ1-1; CDR3: ASSQSGSEAF
length: 15; V: TRBV5-4; J: TRBJ2-1; CDR3: ASSLASGLAGVDEQF
length: 10; V: TRBV7-2; J: TRBJ2-5; CDR3: ASSFPGETQY
length: 11; V: TRBV19; J: TRBJ1-2; CDR3: ASSGQGRYGYT
length: 11; V: TRBV27; J: TRBJ1-2; CDR3: ASSEYGRVGYT
length: 12; V: TRBV6-6; J: TRBJ1-2; CDR3: ASSYSTGNYGYT
length: 13; V: TRBV10-3; J: TRBJ1-1; CDR3: AISNGQGVITEAF
length: 13; V: TRBV27; J: TRBJ1-6; CDR3: ASSFGGNDNSPLH
length: 14; V: TRBV5-6; J: TRBJ1-6; CDR3: ASSLRQIFHNSPLH
length: 10; V: TRBV30; J: TRBJ1-6; CDR3: AWRSDNSPLH
length: 13; V: TRBV5-1; J: TRBJ1-6; CDR3: ASSLKTGDNSPLH
length: 13; V: TRBV7-2; J: TRBJ2-7; CDR3: ASSLATSGGYEQY
length: 11; V: TRBV5-1; J: TRBJ1-1; CDR3: ASSLEAYTEAF
length: 11; V: TRBV30; J: TRBJ2-7; CDR3: AWSPQRGYEQY
length: 12; V: TRBV6-4; J: TRBJ2-1; CDR3: ASSVAGGYNEQF
length: 15; V: TRBV5-1; J: TRBJ2-3; CDR3: ASKRSGMAWSTDTQY
length: 13; V: TRBV15; J: TRBJ1-5; CDR3: ATSRDDQPGREGS
length: 14; V: TRBV18; J: TRBJ2-1; CDR3: ASSPLSSGAYNEQF
length: 14; V: TRBV27; J: TRBJ1-2; CDR3: ASSGGQTTLPGGYT
length: 13; V: TRBV4-2; J: TRBJ2-3; CDR3: ASSQGGEGRDTQY
length: 12; V: TRBV4-3; J: TRBJ2-2; CDR3: ASSQEAGTGELF
length: 12; V: TRBV7-9; J: TRBJ1-4; CDR3: ASSLGQPAEKLF
length: 12; V: TRBV11-3; J: TRBJ1-3; CDR3: ASSPGQSGNTIY
length: 9; V: TRBV6-5; J: TRBJ2-7; CDR3: ASSYMGEQY
length: 12; V: TRBV29-1; J: TRBJ1-2; CDR3: SVESRGRNYGYT